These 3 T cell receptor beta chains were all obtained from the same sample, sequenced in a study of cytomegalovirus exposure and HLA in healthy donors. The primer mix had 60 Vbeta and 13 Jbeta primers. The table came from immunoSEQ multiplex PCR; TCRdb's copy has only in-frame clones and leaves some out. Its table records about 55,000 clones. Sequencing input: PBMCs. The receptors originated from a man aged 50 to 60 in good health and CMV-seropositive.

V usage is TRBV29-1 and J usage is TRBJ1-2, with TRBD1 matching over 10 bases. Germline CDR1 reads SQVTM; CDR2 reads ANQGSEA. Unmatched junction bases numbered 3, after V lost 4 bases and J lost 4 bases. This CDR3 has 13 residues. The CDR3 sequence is CSVGTGGGYGYTF. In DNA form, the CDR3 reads TGCAGCGTTGGGACAGGGGGTGGCTATGGCTACACCTTC.

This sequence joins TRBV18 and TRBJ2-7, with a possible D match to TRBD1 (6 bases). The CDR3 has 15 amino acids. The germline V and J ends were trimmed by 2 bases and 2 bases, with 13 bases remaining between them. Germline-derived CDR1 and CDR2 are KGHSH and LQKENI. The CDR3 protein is CASSPGSQGTYEQYF. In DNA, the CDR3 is TGTGCCAGCTCACCAGGCAGCCAGGGGACCTACGAGCAGTACTTC. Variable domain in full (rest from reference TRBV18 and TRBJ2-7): NAGVMQNPRHLVRRRGQEARLRCSPMKGHSHVYWYRQLPEEGLKFMVYLQKENIIDESGMPKERFSAEFPKEGPSILRIQQVVRGDSAAYFCASSPGSQGTYEQYFGPGTRLTVT.

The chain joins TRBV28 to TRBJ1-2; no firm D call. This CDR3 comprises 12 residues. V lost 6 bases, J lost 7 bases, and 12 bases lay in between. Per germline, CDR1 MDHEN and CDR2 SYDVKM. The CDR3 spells CASRPGGCGYTF. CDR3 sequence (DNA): TGTGCCAGCAGGCCGGGAGGGTGTGGCTACACCTTC.